The rows below give T cell receptor beta chains drawn from one sample of a study of blood T cell repertoires in COVID-19. Generated by immunoSEQ multiplex PCR, the TCRdb table keeps only in-frame clones and is missing some. The top ten clones hold about 45% of a sample with just over 80,000 clones, 81% of them seen once. The sample taken for sequencing was peripheral blood. These receptors originate from a man aged 80 or over with acute or convalescent COVID-19. Each CDR3 is given with its conserved first and last residue. The D gene is left open where the match is weak. Where a row states a size, it is once, few, many or the class of an expanded clone; other rows omit it.

V: TRBV28; D: .; length: 14; size: .; J: TRBJ2-7; CDR3: CASSLQQAYYEQYF; DNA: TGTGCCAGCAGTTTACAACAGGCGTACTACGAGCAGTACTTC
V: TRBV4-2; D: TRBD2; length: 16; size: .; J: TRBJ2-3; CDR3: CASSQDLSGRTYTQYF; DNA: TGTGCCAGCAGCCAAGACTTGAGCGGGAGGACATATACGCAGTATTTT
V: TRBV9; D: .; length: 18; size: .; J: TRBJ1-1; CDR3: CASSPINGARAMNTEAFF; DNA: TGTGCCAGCAGCCCAATAAATGGGGCCAGGGCGATGAACACTGAAGCTTTCTTT
V: TRBV19; D: TRBD1; length: 13; size: .; J: TRBJ2-5; CDR3: CASSQDRGQTQYF; DNA: TGTGCCAGTAGCCAGGACAGGGGTCAGACCCAGTACTTC
V: TRBV7-2; D: .; length: 14; size: .; J: TRBJ1-5; CDR3: CASSPRVSNQPQHF; DNA: TGTGCCAGCAGCCCCCGGGTAAGCAATCAGCCCCAGCATTTT
V: TRBV28; D: .; length: 12; size: .; J: TRBJ1-6; CDR3: CASVIGNSPLHF; DNA: TGTGCCAGCGTAATCGGGAATTCACCCCTCCACTTT
V: TRBV19; D: TRBD2; length: 17; size: .; J: TRBJ2-1; CDR3: CASSTGTSGIKDNEQFF; DNA: TGTGCCAGTAGTACCGGGACTAGCGGGATTAAGGACAATGAGCAGTTCTTC
V: TRBV2; D: .; length: 16; size: .; J: TRBJ1-6; CDR3: CASSDNYHREGSPLHF; DNA: TGTGCCAGCAGTGATAATTATCACAGGGAGGGATCACCCCTCCACTTT
V: TRBV18; D: .; length: 13; size: .; J: TRBJ2-2; CDR3: CASSLQGTGELFF; DNA: TGTGCCAGCTCCCTACAGGGTACCGGGGAGCTGTTTTTT
V: TRBV28; D: .; length: 14; size: .; J: TRBJ1-2; CDR3: CASSVARGGYGYTF; DNA: TGTGCCAGCAGTGTCGCACGCGGGGGCTATGGCTACACCTTC
V: TRBV5-1; D: TRBD2; length: 15; size: once; J: TRBJ2-7; CDR3: CASSSALAGSYEQYF; DNA: TGCGCCAGCAGCTCAGCACTAGCGGGATCCTACGAGCAGTACTTC
V: TRBV19; D: .; length: 14; size: .; J: TRBJ2-5; CDR3: CASSLRLTQETQYF; DNA: TGTGCCAGTAGTCTCCGACTCACCCAAGAGACCCAGTACTTC
V: TRBV4-1; D: .; length: 16; size: .; J: TRBJ2-7; CDR3: CASSQGGGSGSYEQYF; DNA: TGCGCCAGCAGCCAAGGAGGGGGATCGGGGAGCTACGAGCAGTACTTC
V: TRBV6-5; D: .; length: 13; size: few; J: TRBJ2-7; CDR3: CASKLDSRGEQYF; DNA: TGTGCCAGCAAGTTGGACAGCCGCGGCGAGCAGTACTTC
V: TRBV5-4; D: TRBD1; length: 12; size: few; J: TRBJ2-4; CDR3: CASSLGGQGVYF; DNA: TGTGCCAGCAGCTTGGGAGGACAGGGGGTGTACTTC
V: TRBV6-5; D: .; length: 13; size: .; J: TRBJ1-1; CDR3: CATRGILPSEAFF; DNA: TGTGCCACTCGCGGGATTCTGCCCTCAGAAGCTTTCTTT
V: TRBV7-6; D: TRBD1; length: 15; size: .; J: TRBJ2-1; CDR3: CASSSGSGGKDEQFF; DNA: TGTGCCAGCAGCTCAGGGTCAGGGGGCAAAGATGAGCAGTTCTTC
V: TRBV2; D: .; length: 15; size: few; J: TRBJ2-1; CDR3: CASSEGRGNYNEQFF; DNA: TGTGCCAGCAGTGAAGGCAGGGGAAACTACAATGAGCAGTTCTTC
V: TRBV5-5; D: .; length: 14; size: few; J: TRBJ2-2; CDR3: CASEAAANTGELFF; DNA: TGTGCCAGCGAAGCGGCGGCGAACACCGGGGAGCTGTTTTTT
V: TRBV19; D: TRBD1; length: 18; size: .; J: TRBJ1-5; CDR3: CASTVFPTGQGSNQPQHF; DNA: TGTGCCAGTACCGTATTTCCTACGGGACAGGGGAGCAATCAGCCCCAGCATTTT
V: TRBV19; D: .; length: 13; size: .; J: TRBJ1-2; CDR3: CASSIQGTYGYTF; DNA: TGTGCCAGTAGTATACAGGGAACCTATGGCTACACCTTC
V: TRBV10-3; D: .; length: 16; size: .; J: TRBJ1-2; CDR3: CAIGGIGFGDGDGYTF; DNA: TGTGCCATCGGGGGGATAGGTTTCGGAGATGGGGATGGCTACACCTTC
V: TRBV5-1; D: .; length: 12; size: .; J: TRBJ2-2; CDR3: CASSGGTGELFF; DNA: TGCGCCAGCAGCGGCGGGACCGGGGAGCTGTTTTTT
V: TRBV6-2/TRBV6-3; D: .; length: 12; size: .; J: TRBJ2-1; CDR3: CASSYGAGEQFF; DNA: TGTGCCAGCAGTTACGGGGCTGGCGAGCAGTTCTTC
V: TRBV6-5; D: TRBD2; length: 15; size: .; J: TRBJ2-7; CDR3: CASSSPGTSAYEQYF; DNA: TGTGCCAGCAGTTCCCCCGGGACTAGCGCTTACGAGCAGTACTTC
V: TRBV24-1; D: .; length: 13; size: .; J: TRBJ2-2; CDR3: CATSDLGGGELFF; DNA: TGTGCCACCAGTGATTTAGGAGGCGGGGAGCTGTTTTTT
V: TRBV18; D: .; length: 13; size: many; J: TRBJ2-2; CDR3: CASSPAGTGELFF; DNA: TGTGCCAGCTCACCGGCAGGCACCGGGGAGCTGTTTTTT
V: TRBV6-5; D: .; length: 12; size: .; J: TRBJ1-1; CDR3: CASRTATTEAFF; DNA: TGTGCCAGCAGAACAGCTACCACTGAAGCTTTCTTT
V: TRBV15; D: TRBD2; length: 16; size: .; J: TRBJ2-1; CDR3: CATSSHSSGYDNEQFF; DNA: TGTGCCACCAGCAGCCATTCTAGCGGGTACGACAATGAGCAGTTCTTC
V: TRBV5-1; D: .; length: 15; size: .; J: TRBJ2-7; CDR3: CASSSSRAVGYEQYF; DNA: TGCGCCAGCAGCTCCTCGAGGGCAGTGGGCTACGAGCAGTACTTC
V: TRBV28; D: .; length: 13; size: .; J: TRBJ1-2; CDR3: CAGGGQRDYGYTF; DNA: TGTGCCGGGGGCGGACAGCGAGACTATGGCTACACCTTC
V: TRBV19; D: .; length: 15; size: .; J: TRBJ1-1; CDR3: CASRSSSRPGSEAFF; DNA: TGTGCCAGTAGATCAAGTAGTCGCCCGGGATCTGAAGCTTTCTTT
V: TRBV2; D: .; length: 11; size: .; J: TRBJ1-1; CDR3: CASSYEGEAFF; DNA: TGTGCCAGCAGTTACGAGGGTGAAGCTTTCTTT
V: TRBV7-2; D: .; length: 13; size: .; J: TRBJ2-2; CDR3: CASSFRGSGELFF; DNA: TGTGCCAGCAGCTTTCGGGGTTCCGGGGAGCTGTTTTTT
V: TRBV2; D: .; length: 14; size: .; J: TRBJ2-5; CDR3: CASRPDRGGETQYF; DNA: TGTGCCAGCAGACCCGACAGGGGAGGGGAGACCCAGTACTTC
V: TRBV6-6; D: .; length: 12; size: .; J: TRBJ1-1; CDR3: CASSYSALEAFF; DNA: TGTGCCAGCAGTTACTCAGCCCTCGAAGCTTTCTTT
V: TRBV18; D: TRBD2; length: 16; size: .; J: TRBJ2-1; CDR3: CASSPRLAGAGNEQFF; DNA: TGTGCCAGCTCACCACGACTAGCGGGAGCCGGCAATGAGCAGTTCTTC
V: TRBV25-1; D: TRBD2; length: 15; size: .; J: TRBJ2-1; CDR3: CASSRSGRIYNEQFF; DNA: TGTGCCAGCAGTCGTAGCGGGAGGATCTACAATGAGCAGTTCTTC
V: TRBV6-5; D: TRBD1; length: 15; size: few; J: TRBJ2-5; CDR3: CASGLDRGTQETQYF; DNA: TGTGCCAGCGGCTTGGACAGGGGAACTCAAGAGACCCAGTACTTC
V: TRBV6-5; D: .; length: 14; size: .; J: TRBJ2-7; CDR3: CASSSPGSHYEQYF; DNA: TGTGCCAGCAGTTCCCCCGGGTCTCACTACGAGCAGTACTTC